The present T cell receptor (beta chain) was sequenced within a study of beta chain features in type 1 diabetes. Points from the study as a whole: Type 1 diabetes patients had moderately but significantly shorter TCRB CDR3s in all four CD4+ subsets.

Germline V lookup: CDR1 MNHEY, CDR2 SVGAGI. V trimming: 0 bases; J trimming: 3 bases; junction bases outside the gene matches: 8. This CDR3 comprises 16 residues. Concerning this clone: Its cognate antigen is unknown.

As every portion of the isolated RNA was reverse transcribed, the sequencing read expressed TCRB transcripts. TCRdb keeps only in-frame clones here, not all; method: immunoSEQ multiplex PCR. Of 400,000 or so clones in the sample, around 13% are singletons; the top ten hold 0.0095% to 0.013%. Specimen: naive CD4+ T cells from blood. The gene calls are TRBV6-5 and TRBJ2-7; 7 bases are a match to TRBD1. This TCR came from a woman under 30 with type 1 diabetes. Written as DNA, the CDR3 is TGTGCCAGCAGTTACTCTGCCCGACAGGGATTCTACGAGCAGTACTTC. It encodes CASSYSARQGFYEQYF.